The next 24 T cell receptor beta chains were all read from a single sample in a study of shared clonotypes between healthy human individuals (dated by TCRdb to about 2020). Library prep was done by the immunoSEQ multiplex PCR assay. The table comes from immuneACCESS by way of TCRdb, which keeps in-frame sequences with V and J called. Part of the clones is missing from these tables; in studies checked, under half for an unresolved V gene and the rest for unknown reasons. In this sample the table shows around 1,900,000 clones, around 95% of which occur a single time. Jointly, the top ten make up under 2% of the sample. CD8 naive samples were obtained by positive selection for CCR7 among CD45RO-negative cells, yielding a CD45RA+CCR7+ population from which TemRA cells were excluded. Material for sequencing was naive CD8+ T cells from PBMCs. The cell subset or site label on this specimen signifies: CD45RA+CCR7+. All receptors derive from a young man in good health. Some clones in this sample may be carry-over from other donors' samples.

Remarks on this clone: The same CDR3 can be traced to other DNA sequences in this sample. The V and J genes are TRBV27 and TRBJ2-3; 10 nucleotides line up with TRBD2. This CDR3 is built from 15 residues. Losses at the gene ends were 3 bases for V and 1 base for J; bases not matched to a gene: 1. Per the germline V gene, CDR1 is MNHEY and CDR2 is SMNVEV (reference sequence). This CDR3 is CASSFGTSGTDTQYF. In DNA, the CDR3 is TGTGCCAGCAGTTTTGGGACTAGCGGCACAGATACGCAGTATTTT.

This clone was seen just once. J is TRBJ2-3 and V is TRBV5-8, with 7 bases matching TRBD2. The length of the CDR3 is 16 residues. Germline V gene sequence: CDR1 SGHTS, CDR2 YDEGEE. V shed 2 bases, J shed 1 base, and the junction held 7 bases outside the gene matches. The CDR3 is CASSFIGEGRTDTQYF. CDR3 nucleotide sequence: TGTGCCAGCAGCTTCATAGGGGAGGGTCGCACAGATACGCAGTATTTT.

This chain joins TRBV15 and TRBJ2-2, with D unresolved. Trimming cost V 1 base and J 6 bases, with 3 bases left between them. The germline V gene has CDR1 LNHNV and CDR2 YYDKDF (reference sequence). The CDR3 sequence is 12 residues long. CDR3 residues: CATSRVAGELFF. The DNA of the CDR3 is TGTGCCACCAGCAGAGTTGCCGGGGAGCTGTTTTTT.

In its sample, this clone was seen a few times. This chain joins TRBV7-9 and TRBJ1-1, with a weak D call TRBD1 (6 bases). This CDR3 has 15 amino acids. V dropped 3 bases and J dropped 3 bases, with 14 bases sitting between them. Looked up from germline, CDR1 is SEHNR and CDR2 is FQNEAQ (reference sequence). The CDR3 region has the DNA TGTGCCAGCAGCTTCGAGCAGGGGAAGTACACTGAAGCTTTCTTT. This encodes CASSFEQGKYTEAFF.

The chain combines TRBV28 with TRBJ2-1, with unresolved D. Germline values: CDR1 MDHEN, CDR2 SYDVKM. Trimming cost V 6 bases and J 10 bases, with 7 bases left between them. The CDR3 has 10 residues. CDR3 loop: CASSYKEQFF. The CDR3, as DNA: TGTGCCAGCAGCTATAAGGAGCAGTTCTTC.

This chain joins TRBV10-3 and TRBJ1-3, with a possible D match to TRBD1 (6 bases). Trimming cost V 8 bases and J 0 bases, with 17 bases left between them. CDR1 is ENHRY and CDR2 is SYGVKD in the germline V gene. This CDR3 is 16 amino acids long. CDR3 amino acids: CAIGSPGDYSGNTIYF. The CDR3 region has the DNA TGTGCCATCGGATCCCCAGGGGACTACTCTGGAAACACCATATATTTT.

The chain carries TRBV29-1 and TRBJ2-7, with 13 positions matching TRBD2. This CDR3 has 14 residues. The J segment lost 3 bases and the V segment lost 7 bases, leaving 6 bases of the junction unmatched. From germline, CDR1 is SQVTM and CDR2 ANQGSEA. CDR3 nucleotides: TGCAGCGCACGAGGACTAGCGGGAGTCTACGAGCAGTACTTC. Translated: CSARGLAGVYEQYF.

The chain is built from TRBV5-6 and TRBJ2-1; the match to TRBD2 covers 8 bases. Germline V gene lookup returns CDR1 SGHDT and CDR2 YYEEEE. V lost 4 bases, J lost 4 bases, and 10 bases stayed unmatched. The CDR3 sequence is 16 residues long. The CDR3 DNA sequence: TGTGCCAGCAGCGGGGCCTCTAGCGGGTGGTACAATGAGCAGTTCTTC. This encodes CASSGASSGWYNEQFF.

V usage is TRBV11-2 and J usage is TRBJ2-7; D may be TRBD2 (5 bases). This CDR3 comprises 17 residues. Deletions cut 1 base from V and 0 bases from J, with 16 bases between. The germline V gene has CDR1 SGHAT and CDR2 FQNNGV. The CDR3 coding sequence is TGTGCCAGCAGCTTAGGAGGGCTACCAACTAGCTCCTACGAGCAGTACTTC. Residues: CASSLGGLPTSSYEQYF.

The CDR3 protein is CAISDPDRGNEQFF. For the CDR3, the DNA is TGTGCCATCAGTGACCCGGACAGGGGGAATGAGCAGTTCTTC. This chain uses TRBV10-3 with TRBJ2-1, with 10 bases aligning to TRBD1. The germline V gene has CDR1 ENHRY and CDR2 SYGVKD. V lost 3 bases, J lost 7 bases, and 3 bases stayed unmatched. CDR3 length: 14 residues.

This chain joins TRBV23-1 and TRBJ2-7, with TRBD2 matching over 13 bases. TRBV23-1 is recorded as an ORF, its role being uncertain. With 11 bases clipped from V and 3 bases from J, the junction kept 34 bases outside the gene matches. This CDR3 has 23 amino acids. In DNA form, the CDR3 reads TGCGCCGCCCAAGGGACATCCCGACAGGGAGGGACTAGCGGGACCCCGACCCGCTACGAGCAGTACTTC. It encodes CAAQGTSRQGGTSGTPTRYEQYF.

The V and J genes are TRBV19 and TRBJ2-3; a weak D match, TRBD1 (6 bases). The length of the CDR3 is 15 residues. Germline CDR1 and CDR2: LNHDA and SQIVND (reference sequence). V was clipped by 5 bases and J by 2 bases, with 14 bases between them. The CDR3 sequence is CASSDRHRVTDTQYF. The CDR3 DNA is TGTGCCAGTAGTGATCGCCACAGGGTCACAGATACGCAGTATTTT.

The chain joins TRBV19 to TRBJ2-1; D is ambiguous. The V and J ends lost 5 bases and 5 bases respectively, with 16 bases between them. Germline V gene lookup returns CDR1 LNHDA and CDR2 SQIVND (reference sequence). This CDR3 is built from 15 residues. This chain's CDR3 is CASSPRGGANNEQFF. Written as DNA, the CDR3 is TGTGCCAGTAGTCCGAGAGGCGGAGCTAACAATGAGCAGTTCTTC.

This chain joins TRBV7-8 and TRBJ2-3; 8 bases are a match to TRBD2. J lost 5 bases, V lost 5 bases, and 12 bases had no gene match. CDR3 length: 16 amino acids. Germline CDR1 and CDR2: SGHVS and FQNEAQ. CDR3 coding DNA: TGTGCCAGCAGCCAAAACGAGGGGACTAGGGGAGATACGCAGTATTTT. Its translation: CASSQNEGTRGDTQYF.

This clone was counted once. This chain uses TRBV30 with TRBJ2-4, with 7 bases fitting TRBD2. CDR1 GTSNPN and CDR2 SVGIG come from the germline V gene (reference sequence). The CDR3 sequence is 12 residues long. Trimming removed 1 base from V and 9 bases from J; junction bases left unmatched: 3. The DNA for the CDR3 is TGTGCCTGGAGTGCGGGACTAAGCATTCAGTACTTC. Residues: CAWSAGLSIQYF.

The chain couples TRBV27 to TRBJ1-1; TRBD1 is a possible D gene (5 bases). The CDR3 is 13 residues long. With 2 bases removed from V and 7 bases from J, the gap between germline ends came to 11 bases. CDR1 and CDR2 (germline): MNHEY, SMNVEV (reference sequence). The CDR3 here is CASSLGTSGEAFF. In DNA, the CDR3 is TGTGCCAGCAGTTTAGGGACCTCGGGTGAAGCTTTCTTT.

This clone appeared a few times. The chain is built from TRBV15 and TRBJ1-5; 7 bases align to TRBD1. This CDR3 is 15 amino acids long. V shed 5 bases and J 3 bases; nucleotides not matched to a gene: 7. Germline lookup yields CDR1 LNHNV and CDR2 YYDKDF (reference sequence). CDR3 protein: CATSRDSGPNQPQHF. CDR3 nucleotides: TGTGCCACCAGCCGGGACAGCGGACCCAATCAGCCCCAGCATTTT.

The CDR3 DNA sequence: TGTGCCAGCAGCGTAAACGGCCAACAGGTCCGTCAGCCCCAGCATTTT. Translation gives CASSVNGQQVRQPQHF. J is TRBJ1-5 and V is TRBV7-8, with TRBD1 as a possible D gene (5 bases). The CDR3 spans 16 residues. Trimming stripped 5 bases from V and 6 bases from J, with 20 bases between. Germline V lookup: CDR1 SGHVS, CDR2 FQNEAQ.

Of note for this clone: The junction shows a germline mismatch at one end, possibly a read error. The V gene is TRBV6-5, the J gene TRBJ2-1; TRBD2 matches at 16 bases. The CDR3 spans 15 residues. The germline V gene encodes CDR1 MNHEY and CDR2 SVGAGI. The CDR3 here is CASSLSGLAGGPMVF. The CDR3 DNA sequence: TGTGCCAGCAGCCTATCGGGACTAGCGGGAGGGCCGATGGTCTTC.

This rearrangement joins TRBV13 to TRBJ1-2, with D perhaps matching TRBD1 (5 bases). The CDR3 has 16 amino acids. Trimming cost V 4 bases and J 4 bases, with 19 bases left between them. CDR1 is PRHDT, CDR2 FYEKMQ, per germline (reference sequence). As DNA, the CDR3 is TGTGCCAGCAGCTCCCCCCAAGTCGGGGACCCCTATGGCTACACCTTC. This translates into CASSSPQVGDPYGYTF.

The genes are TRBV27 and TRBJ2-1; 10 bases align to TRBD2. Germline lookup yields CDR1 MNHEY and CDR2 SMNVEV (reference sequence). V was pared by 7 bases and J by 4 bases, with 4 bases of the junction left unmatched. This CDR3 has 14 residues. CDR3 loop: CASTFSGRYNEQFF. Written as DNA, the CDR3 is TGTGCCAGCACGTTTAGCGGGAGGTACAATGAGCAGTTCTTC.

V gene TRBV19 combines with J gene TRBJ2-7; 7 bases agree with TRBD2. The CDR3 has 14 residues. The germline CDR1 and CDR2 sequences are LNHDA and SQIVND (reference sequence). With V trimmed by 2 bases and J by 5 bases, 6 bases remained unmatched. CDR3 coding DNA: TGTGCCAGTAGTATATTGCTAGCGGCCCACGAGCAGTACTTC. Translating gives CASSILLAAHEQYF.

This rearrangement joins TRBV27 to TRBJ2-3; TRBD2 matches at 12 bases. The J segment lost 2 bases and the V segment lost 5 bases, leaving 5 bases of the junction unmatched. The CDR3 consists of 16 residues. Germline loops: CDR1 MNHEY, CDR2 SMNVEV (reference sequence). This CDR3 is CASSPRTSGTTDTQYF. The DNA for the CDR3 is TGTGCCAGCAGTCCACGGACTAGCGGGACCACAGATACGCAGTATTTT.

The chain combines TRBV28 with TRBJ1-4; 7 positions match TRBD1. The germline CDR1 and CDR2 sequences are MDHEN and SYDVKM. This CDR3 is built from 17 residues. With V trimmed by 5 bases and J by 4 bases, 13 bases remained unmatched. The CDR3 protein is CASSATKGQVNNEKLFF. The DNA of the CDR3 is TGTGCCAGCAGTGCGACCAAAGGACAGGTGAATAATGAAAAACTGTTTTTT.